This T cell receptor (beta chain) was obtained from a study of glioma-infiltrating T cells after dendritic cell vaccination. This sample's time point: after dendritic cell vaccination, including at tumor progression/relapse. The vaccine used monocyte-derived dendritic cells pulsed overnight with autologous tumor lysate. V was trimmed by 5 bases and J by 8 bases, leaving 15 bases between them. Germline CDR1 is LNHDA and CDR2 is SQIVND (reference sequence). The CDR3 contains 14 residues. The repertoire was sequenced with immunoSEQ multiplex PCR; TCRdb's copy has only in-frame clones and lacks some. In the table there are 2,500 to 3,000 clones, around 85% of which are singletons.

Sample: tumor tissue, taken after dendritic cell vaccination. The gene calls are TRBV19 and TRBJ1-4; the D gene is possibly TRBD1 (5 bases). The TCR sequence derives from a human donor with glioblastoma. Here the CDR3 DNA reads TGTGCCAGTAGTGCGGGACCGTGGGCAGAAAAACTGTTTTTT. It yields the protein CASSAGPWAEKLFF.